This T cell receptor (beta chain) emerged from a study of radiation and T cells in renal cell carcinoma. Time point of the sample: blood 2 weeks post-SBRT. Treatment here: 15 Gy SBRT to primary tumor, nephrectomy 4 weeks later. After SBRT, blood was collected at 2 and 4 weeks, plus baseline. Repertoires were generated with immunoSEQ multiplex PCR, while TCRdb's copy carries only in-frame clones and drops some. This sample has 150,000 to 190,000 clones; about 91% occur once, and the top ten carry 10% to 15%. This clone was observed once. The CDR3 spans 15 residues. Trimming shortened V by 4 bases and J by 1 base, and 8 bases separated the two germline ends. CDR1 and CDR2 from the germline V gene are MNHNS and SASEGT.

The sequenced sample was blood, obtained from a patient whose treatment included radiotherapy and nephrectomy. The rearrangement joins TRBV6-1 to TRBJ2-6; either TRBD1 or TRBD2 may fit D (6 bases each). The clonotype was recovered from a woman between 50 and 59 years old with renal cell carcinoma. CDR3 nucleotides: TGTGCCAGCAGTGGGAGGGGGTCTGGGGCCAACGTCCTGACTTTC. As protein: CASSGRGSGANVLTF.